Shown below are 24 T cell receptor beta chains from a single sample sequenced in a study of control samples from healthy donors and cancer patients. Some clones are missing from TCRdb's copy, which holds only in-frame ones; the method was immunoSEQ multiplex PCR. The data contain roughly 100,000 clones, 92% of them seen just once; the ten biggest clones take up 2% to 2.5%. The sequencing sample was made of blood. The source of these receptors is a young woman in good health.

The chain combines TRBV5-5 with TRBJ1-2, with D hard to call. From germline, CDR1 is SGHKS and CDR2 YYEKEE (reference sequence). Trimming left V 4 bases short and J 5 bases short, with 15 bases between. This CDR3 has 14 residues. CDR3 in amino acids: CASSQLQVPYGYTF. In nucleotides, the CDR3 is TGTGCCAGCAGCCAGTTGCAGGTCCCGTATGGCTACACCTTC.

This clone was picked up one time. The chain couples TRBV12-3 or TRBV12-4 to TRBJ1-2; TRBD1 aligns across 8 bases. The V gene end was trimmed by 7 bases and the J gene end by 7 bases; junction bases not matched to a gene: 8. The CDR3 covers 13 residues. CDR3 nucleotide sequence: TGTGCCAGCATGTGGGGGCAGGGGGCTGGCTACACCTTC. This translates into CASMWGQGAGYTF.

The CDR3 coding sequence is TGTGCCAGCAGCTTAAGGGGGACTGAAGCTTTCTTT. As protein: CASSLRGTEAFF. The chain has TRBV13 and TRBJ1-1; D possibly corresponds to TRBD1 (6 bases). With 2 bases removed from V and 5 bases from J, the gap between germline ends came to 6 bases. This CDR3 has 12 amino acids. CDR1 and CDR2 (germline): PRHDT, FYEKMQ (reference sequence).

The J gene is TRBJ1-4, the V gene TRBV9, with D possibly being TRBD1 (5 bases). The CDR3 consists of 14 residues. Deletions cut 3 bases from V and 4 bases from J, with 10 bases between. Germline V CDR1 and CDR2: SGDLS, YYNGEE. CDR3 nucleotide sequence: TGTGCCAGCAGCGGGGGCAGTCTTAATGAAAAACTGTTTTTT. Translated, it gives CASSGGSLNEKLFF.

The gene calls are TRBV9 and TRBJ2-1; maybe TRBD1 (6 bases). The CDR3 covers 14 residues. V lost 3 bases to trimming and J lost 8 bases, with 15 bases between them. Germline CDR1 and CDR2: SGDLS and YYNGEE. CDR3 sequence reads: CASSAPTGLDEQFF. The CDR3 DNA reads TGTGCCAGCAGCGCACCTACAGGGCTCGATGAGCAGTTCTTC.

This chain uses TRBV7-8 with TRBJ1-5, with 7 bases aligning to TRBD1. This CDR3 comprises 17 residues. Germline V gene sequence: CDR1 SGHVS, CDR2 FQNEAQ. The V and J ends lost 5 bases and 0 bases, in that order; junction bases with no gene match: 10. The CDR3 bases are TGTGCCAGCAGCCTATACAGGGGTTCGGTTAGCAATCAGCCCCAGCATTTT. It translates to CASSLYRGSVSNQPQHF.

The chain has TRBV28 and TRBJ1-4, with 7 bases identical to TRBD1. V dropped 3 bases and J dropped 7; count of bases not matched to a gene: 5. The CDR3 length is 14 residues. Germline values: CDR1 MDHEN, CDR2 SYDVKM. The chain's CDR3 is CASSFGGGGEKLFF. DNA of the CDR3: TGTGCCAGCAGTTTTGGAGGGGGCGGTGAAAAACTGTTTTTT.

The chain joins TRBV7-9 to TRBJ2-1; the D gene is possibly TRBD1 (5 bases). The CDR3 length is 19 residues. The V gene lost 7 bases and the J gene lost 0 bases, with 25 bases spanning the gap. CDR1 and CDR2 from the germline V gene are SEHNR and FQNEAQ (reference sequence). CDR3 DNA: TGTGCCAGCAACGTCCAGGGTTTTTCCGCGAGAAGCTCCTACAATGAGCAGTTCTTC. It yields the protein CASNVQGFSARSSYNEQFF.

This chain joins TRBV5-1 and TRBJ2-3, with D perhaps TRBD1 (5 bases). The germline gives CDR1 SGHRS, CDR2 YFSETQ. V was cut by 2 bases and J by 0 bases, with 7 bases left in between. This CDR3 is 14 amino acids long. For the CDR3, the DNA is TGCGCCAGCAGCTTTTGGACAAGCACAGATACGCAGTATTTT. Its protein is CASSFWTSTDTQYF.

The rearrangement uses TRBV24-1 and TRBJ2-1; the match to TRBD2 covers 10 bases. The germline gives CDR1 KGHDR, CDR2 SFDVKD. The CDR3 is made up of 16 amino acids. Trimming cost V 4 bases and J 7 bases; bases outside gene matches: 9. CDR3 sequence (DNA): TGTGCCACCAGTGACTCCGGGACTAGCGTCCGGAATGAGCAGTTCTTC. Its protein is CATSDSGTSVRNEQFF.

The chain links TRBV6-5 to TRBJ1-3; D unclear. The CDR3 contains 16 residues. The V gene lost 2 bases and the J gene lost 2 bases, with 13 bases spanning the gap. Per the germline V gene, CDR1 is MNHEY and CDR2 is SVGAGI. The CDR3, as DNA: TGTGCCAGCAGTTACACCCTCCCGGGTCCTGGAAACACCATATATTTT. Translating it yields CASSYTLPGPGNTIYF.

This chain's CDR3 is CASSARGTENYNEQFF. The CDR3 DNA reads TGTGCCAGCAGTGCCCGAGGGACAGAGAACTACAATGAGCAGTTCTTC. The rearrangement links TRBV6-4 to TRBJ2-1, with TRBD1 matching over 7 bases. V lost 4 bases and J lost 3; bases outside the gene matches: 9. This CDR3 has 16 residues. The germline V gene encodes CDR1 MRHNA and CDR2 SNTAGT.

V is TRBV30 and J is TRBJ2-2; D perhaps matches TRBD2 (5 bases). Trimming cost V 3 bases and J 6 bases, with 11 bases left between them. Germline CDR1 GTSNPN, CDR2 SVGIG (reference sequence). CDR3 length: 13 amino acids. Written as DNA, the CDR3 is TGTGCCTGGAGGATTAGCGAAGCCGGGGAGCTGTTTTTT. Residues: CAWRISEAGELFF.

The chain joins TRBV5-5 to TRBJ1-5; D is unclear. CDR1 and CDR2 from the germline V gene are SGHKS and YYEKEE (reference sequence). Trimming stripped 3 bases from V and 1 base from J, with 8 bases between. This CDR3 spans 14 amino acids. The CDR3 nucleotides are TGTGCCAGCAGCTGGATCGACAGCAATCAGCCCCAGCATTTT. The encoded protein is CASSWIDSNQPQHF.

The chain couples TRBV6-6 to TRBJ1-1, with no clear D. Germline V gives CDR1 MNHNY, CDR2 SVGAGI (reference sequence). This CDR3 has 11 amino acids. V was trimmed by 4 bases and J by 7 bases, leaving 7 bases between them. The CDR3, as DNA: TGTGCCAGCAGTTTCGACTTTGAAGCTTTCTTT. This gives the protein CASSFDFEAFF.

This rearrangement joins TRBV7-9 to TRBJ1-4; D remains ambiguous. This CDR3 has 14 residues. Germline V gene sequence: CDR1 SEHNR, CDR2 FQNEAQ (reference sequence). Trimming stripped 5 bases from V and 0 bases from J, with 7 bases between. The CDR3 bases are TGTGCCAGCAGCCTCCGTGCAACTAATGAAAAACTGTTTTTT. It is translated as CASSLRATNEKLFF.

The V gene is TRBV2, the J gene TRBJ2-2; D is unresolved. V was trimmed by 3 bases and J by 1 base, leaving 3 bases between them. The CDR3 totals 13 residues. From germline, CDR1 is SNHLY and CDR2 FYNNEI. The CDR3 spells CASSEENTGELFF. The CDR3 nucleotides read TGTGCCAGCAGTGAGGAGAACACCGGGGAGCTGTTTTTT.

This chain links TRBV3-1 (or the pseudogene TRBV3-2) with TRBJ1-2, with TRBD1 identical over 9 bases. The CDR3 sequence is 14 residues long. From germline, CDR1 is LGHDT and CDR2 YNNKEL (reference sequence). V lost 4 bases and J lost 8; bases outside the gene matches: 8. CDR3: CASSLGQGLFGYTF. As DNA, the CDR3 is TGTGCCAGCAGCCTGGGACAGGGCCTTTTCGGCTACACCTTC.

This chain connects TRBV15 to TRBJ1-2; 9 positions agree with TRBD1. Germline loops: CDR1 LNHNV, CDR2 YYDKDF (reference sequence). The CDR3 extends over 15 amino acids. J gave up 7 bases and V 3 bases, and 9 bases lay outside the gene matches. CDR3 region: CATSRDRGAAGGYTF. DNA of the CDR3: TGTGCCACCAGCAGGGACAGGGGAGCAGCTGGTGGCTACACCTTC.

V gene TRBV23-1 combines with J gene TRBJ1-2, with 8 bases lining up with TRBD1. TRBV23-1 is an ORF for which the function is uncertain. The CDR3 runs 18 residues. The trim removed 6 bases at V and 1 base at J, leaving 16 bases unmatched. The chain's CDR3 is CASRILPELDRVNYGYTF. Here the CDR3 DNA reads TGCGCCAGCAGAATCCTCCCCGAGCTGGACAGGGTTAACTATGGCTACACCTTC.

V gene TRBV30 combines with J gene TRBJ1-5, with D possibly being TRBD1 (5 bases). The length of the CDR3 is 13 residues. The ends were cut back, 4 bases at V and 3 bases at J, with 10 bases in the middle. Germline V lookup: CDR1 GTSNPN, CDR2 SVGIG (reference sequence). In nucleotides, the CDR3 is TGTGCCTGGAAGGACAACAACAATCAGCCCCAGCATTTT. It is translated as CAWKDNNNQPQHF.

This rearrangement joins TRBV19 to TRBJ1-3; D gene unclear. The CDR3 length is 15 residues. V lost 6 bases, J lost 0 bases, and 12 bases lay in between. CDR1 is LNHDA, CDR2 SQIVND, per germline (reference sequence). The CDR3 protein is CASSLLILSGNTIYF. The CDR3, as DNA: TGTGCCAGTAGCCTATTGATTCTCTCTGGAAACACCATATATTTT.

In this sample, this clone turned up once. This sequence joins TRBV12-3 or TRBV12-4 and TRBJ2-7, with unresolved D. The CDR3 runs 11 residues. Trimming took 0 bases from V and 5 from J, leaving 2 bases between them. CDR3: CASSLAHEQYF. In DNA, the CDR3 is TGTGCCAGCAGTTTAGCCCACGAGCAGTACTTC.

V is TRBV12-5 and J is TRBJ1-2; 8 nucleotides line up with TRBD1. The CDR3 is 16 residues long. Germline V lookup: CDR1 LGHNT, CDR2 FRNRAP. The trim removed 3 bases at V and 1 base at J, leaving 7 bases unmatched. This CDR3 is CASGLGTGNFNYGYTF. CDR3 DNA sequence: TGTGCTAGTGGTTTAGGGACAGGCAACTTTAACTATGGCTACACCTTC.